These T cell receptor beta chains were read from a single sample in a study of OX40 agonist ivuxolimab in advanced cancers. Using immunoSEQ multiplex PCR, the repertoire was profiled, and TCRdb retains in-frame clones only, with some absent. The sample contains 50,000 to 75,000 clones, over 80% of which appear only once. The sample in question was CD4+ or CD8+ T cells sorted from blood, obtained in a trial of the OX40 agonist ivuxolimab. The receptors were sampled from an adult with an advanced solid tumor such as melanoma, head and neck, liver or kidney cancer. The CDR3 runs from the conserved cysteine through the conserved F or W. D genes are given only for firm matches. For some rows the clone size is stated as once, few or many, or as a class when expanded; others skip it.

cdr3_nt	cdr3_aa	j_call	v_call	clone_size	d_call
TGTGCCAGCAGTGAATCAGGGGGGCCAGATACGCAGTATTTT	CASSESGGPDTQYF	TRBJ2-3	TRBV25-1	-	-
TGTGCCGGGGCAGGGTACCGGGATGGGGAGCTGTTTTTT	CAGAGYRDGELFF	TRBJ2-2	TRBV6-6	-	-
TGTGCCAGTAGTTTTGCCGGGGGTGACTCCTACGAGCAGTACTTC	CASSFAGGDSYEQYF	TRBJ2-7	TRBV19	-	-
TGTGCCAGCAGCAAACGGTACTCTAATCAGCCCCAGCATTTT	CASSKRYSNQPQHF	TRBJ1-5	TRBV2	once	-
TGTGCCAGCAGTGCTACAGGGAACTCCAATTCACCCCTCCACTTT	CASSATGNSNSPLHF	TRBJ1-6	TRBV2	once	-
TGTGCCAGCAGTGACTCCCCGACGGGACTCGGAGGCTACACCTTC	CASSDSPTGLGGYTF	TRBJ1-2	TRBV25-1	once	-
TGTGCCAGCAGTCCGGGGACTAGCTGGGCCGGGGAGCTGTTTTTT	CASSPGTSWAGELFF	TRBJ2-2	TRBV27	-	TRBD2
TGCGCCAGCAGCTTGGGTACAATGAACCAGCCCCAGCATTTT	CASSLGTMNQPQHF	TRBJ1-5	TRBV5-1	-	-
TGTGCCAGCAGCTTACCTGGACAGCCTAGGAACACCGGGGAGCTGTTTTTT	CASSLPGQPRNTGELFF	TRBJ2-2	TRBV5-6	-	-
TGTGCCAGCACCGACGGGGGGGGCAGCACAGATACGCAGTATTTT	CASTDGGGSTDTQYF	TRBJ2-3	TRBV28	-	TRBD2
TGTGCCAGCAGGCGGCCAGACAGGGACGCTTCACCCCTCCACTTT	CASRRPDRDASPLHF	TRBJ1-6	TRBV6-5	-	TRBD1
TGTGCCAGCAGCCCCAAGAGCGGGGCTACAGAGACCCAGTACTTC	CASSPKSGATETQYF	TRBJ2-5	TRBV5-4	-	TRBD2
TGCGCCAGCAGCCTAACATCAGGGTCACCCCTCCACTTT	CASSLTSGSPLHF	TRBJ1-6	TRBV4-3	once	-
TGCGCCAGCAGCCAAAAGGAGCGGGGGGGCTACGAGCAGTACTTC	CASSQKERGGYEQYF	TRBJ2-7	TRBV4-3	-	TRBD2